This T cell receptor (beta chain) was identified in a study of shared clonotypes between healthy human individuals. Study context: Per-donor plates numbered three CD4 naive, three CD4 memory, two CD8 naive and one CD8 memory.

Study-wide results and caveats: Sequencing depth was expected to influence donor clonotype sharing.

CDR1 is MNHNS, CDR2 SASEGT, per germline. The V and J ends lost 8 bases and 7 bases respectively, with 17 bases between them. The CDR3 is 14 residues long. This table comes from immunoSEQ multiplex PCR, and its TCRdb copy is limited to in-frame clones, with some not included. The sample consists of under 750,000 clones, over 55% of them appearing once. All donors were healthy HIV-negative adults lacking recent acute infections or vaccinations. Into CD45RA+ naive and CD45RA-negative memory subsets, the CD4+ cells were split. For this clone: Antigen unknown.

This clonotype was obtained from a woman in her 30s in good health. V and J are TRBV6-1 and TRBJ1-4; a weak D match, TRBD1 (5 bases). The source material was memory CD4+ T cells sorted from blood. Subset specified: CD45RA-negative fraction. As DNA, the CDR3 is TGTGCCAGCGGAGGGGACGGCCACTCTGAAAAACTGTTTTTT. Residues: CASGGDGHSEKLFF.